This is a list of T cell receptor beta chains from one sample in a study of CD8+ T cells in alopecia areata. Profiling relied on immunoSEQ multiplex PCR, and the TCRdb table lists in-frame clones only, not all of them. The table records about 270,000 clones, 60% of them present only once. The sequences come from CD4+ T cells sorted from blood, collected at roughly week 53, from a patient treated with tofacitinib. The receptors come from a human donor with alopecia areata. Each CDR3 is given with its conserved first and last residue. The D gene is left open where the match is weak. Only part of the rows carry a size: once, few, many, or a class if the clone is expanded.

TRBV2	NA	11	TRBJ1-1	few	CASSILAEAFF	TGTGCCAGCAGTATACTCGCTGAAGCTTTCTTT
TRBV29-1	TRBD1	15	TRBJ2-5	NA	CSVLRGTGGVETQYF	TGCAGCGTTCTAAGGGGGACAGGGGGCGTAGAGACCCAGTACTTC
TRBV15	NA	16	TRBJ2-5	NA	CATSRAHPGAQETQYF	TGTGCCACCAGCAGAGCCCACCCTGGGGCCCAAGAGACCCAGTACTTC
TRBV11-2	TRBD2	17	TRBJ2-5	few	CASSLDLGLEGQETQYF	TGTGCCAGCAGCTTAGATCTGGGACTAGAGGGCCAAGAGACCCAGTACTTC
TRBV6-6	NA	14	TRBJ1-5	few	CASNLPPGNQPQHF	TGTGCCAGCAATTTACCTCCTGGGAATCAGCCCCAGCATTTT
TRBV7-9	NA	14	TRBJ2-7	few	CASSLDIGSYEQYF	TGTGCCAGCAGCTTAGACATCGGGTCCTACGAGCAGTACTTC
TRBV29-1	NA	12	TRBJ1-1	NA	CSVEISGLRAFF	TGCAGCGTTGAAATTTCGGGGCTCCGGGCTTTCTTT
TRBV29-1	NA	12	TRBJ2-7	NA	CSGGGAEGEQYF	TGCAGCGGAGGGGGAGCGGAGGGAGAGCAGTACTTC
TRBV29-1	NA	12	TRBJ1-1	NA	CSAVGENTEAFF	TGCAGCGCAGTGGGTGAGAACACTGAAGCTTTCTTT
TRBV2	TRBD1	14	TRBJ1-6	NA	CASIPGTGPGALHF	TGTGCCAGTATTCCCGGGACAGGCCCTGGGGCCCTCCACTTT
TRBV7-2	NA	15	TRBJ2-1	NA	CASSLRRSSYNEQFF	TGTGCCAGCAGCTTAAGGCGTAGCTCCTACAATGAGCAGTTCTTC
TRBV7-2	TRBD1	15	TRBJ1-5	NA	CASSRQQGASQPQHF	TGTGCCAGCAGCCGACAACAGGGGGCAAGCCAGCCCCAGCATTTT
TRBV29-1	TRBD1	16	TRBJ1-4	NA	CSVARDRGHTNEKLFF	TGCAGCGTTGCTCGGGACAGGGGGCACACTAATGAAAAACTGTTTTTT
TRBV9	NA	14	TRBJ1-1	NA	CASSVQGGDTEAFF	TGTGCCAGCAGCGTACAGGGTGGGGACACTGAAGCTTTCTTT
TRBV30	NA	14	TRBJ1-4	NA	CAWKKDRLHEKLFF	TGTGCCTGGAAAAAGGACAGACTTCATGAAAAACTGTTTTTT